This TCR beta chain was captured in a study of long-term antiretroviral therapy in people with HIV. With survey level as its setting, the immunoSEQ assay was v3.0. TCRdb's table, derived via immunoSEQ multiplex PCR, lists solely in-frame clones and lacks some. In the table there are 8,000 to 10,000 clones, roughly 77% of which are singletons. The CDR3 covers 16 residues. Deletions cut 5 bases from V and 2 bases from J, with 16 bases between. Germline V lookup: CDR1 SGHTA, CDR2 FQGNSA. The TCR originated in a man between 40 and 49 years old with HIV. The material sequenced was unsorted PBMCs, taken 0.7 years after starting antiretroviral therapy. The V gene is TRBV7-2, the J gene TRBJ1-3, with D tentatively TRBD1 (6 bases). The CDR3 loop is CASSTTSGAPGNTIYF. In DNA form, the CDR3 reads TGTGCCAGCAGCACCACTTCAGGGGCTCCTGGAAACACCATATATTTT.